Listed below are T cell receptor beta chains from one sample, sequenced in a study of metastatic and nonmetastatic thyroid tumors. Using MiXCR, TCRdb re-called clones from the PCR reads. Here the sample spans about 69,000 clones, 12% to 15% being singletons. What was sequenced was blood. The receptor source for this set is a male donor with papillary thyroid cancer or a benign thyroid nodule (not recorded which). Some clones in this sample may be carry-over from other donors' samples. The CDR3 runs from the conserved cysteine through the conserved F or W. The order of the fields is V gene, D gene, clone size, J gene, CDR3 DNA, CDR3 protein. A D gene is named only where the DNA matches it firmly. Not every row has a clone size; where given, it reads once, few, many or a size class.

V: TRBV6-2/TRBV6-3; D: .; size: .; J: TRBJ1-3; DNA: TGTGCCATCATTTTGGTCCTCTCTGGAAACACCATATATTTT; CDR3: CAIILVLSGNTIYF
V: TRBV12-3/TRBV12-4; D: TRBD1; size: many; J: TRBJ2-2; DNA: TGTGCCAGCAGTTTGGTAGGGGGCGACACCGGGGAGCTGTTTTTT; CDR3: CASSLVGGDTGELFF
V: TRBV19; D: .; size: many; J: TRBJ2-1; DNA: TGTGCCAGTAGTCTGGGCGGGGGCAGTGAGCAGTTCTTC; CDR3: CASSLGGGSEQFF
V: TRBV4-1; D: TRBD1; size: many; J: TRBJ2-1; DNA: TGCGCCAGCAGCCAAGTGGGACAGGCCTACAATGAGCAGTTCTTC; CDR3: CASSQVGQAYNEQFF
V: TRBV6-2/TRBV6-3; D: TRBD2; size: .; J: TRBJ2-2; DNA: TGTGCCAGCAGTTACACCTCTGGGACTAGCGGGAACACCGGGGAGCTGTTTTTT; CDR3: CASSYTSGTSGNTGELFF
V: TRBV28; D: .; size: many; J: TRBJ1-1; DNA: TGTGCCAGCAGTCCCAGGGAAGGCACTGAAGCTTTCTTT; CDR3: CASSPREGTEAFF
V: TRBV6-1; D: .; size: many; J: TRBJ1-2; DNA: TGTGCCAGCAGTTTTACAGGAGGCTACACCTTC; CDR3: CASSFTGGYTF
V: TRBV4-1; D: .; size: many; J: TRBJ1-3; DNA: TGCGCCAGCAGCCGACCAGGGAGAACTGGAAACACCATATATTTT; CDR3: CASSRPGRTGNTIYF
V: TRBV19; D: .; size: .; J: TRBJ1-5; DNA: TGTGCCAGTAGTATAGGCGACGGGCGGTATAGCAATCAGCCCCAGCATTTT; CDR3: CASSIGDGRYSNQPQHF
V: TRBV4-1; D: .; size: few; J: TRBJ2-1; DNA: TGCGCCAGCAGCCAAGGATGGTCGGCGGTCAATGAGCAGTTCTTC; CDR3: CASSQGWSAVNEQFF
V: TRBV2; D: TRBD2; size: many; J: TRBJ2-5; DNA: TGTGCCAGCAGTATACAGGGAGAGGGACTAGCGGCTGGAGAGACCCAGTACTTC; CDR3: CASSIQGEGLAAGETQYF
V: TRBV4-1; D: .; size: many; J: TRBJ2-7; DNA: TGCGCCAGCAGCCAATGGCTCCTACCCCTCGAGCAGTACTTC; CDR3: CASSQWLLPLEQYF
V: TRBV10-3; D: TRBD1; size: many; J: TRBJ1-2; DNA: TGTGCCATCAGAGGGACAGGGGGCTTCGATGGCTACACCTTC; CDR3: CAIRGTGGFDGYTF
V: TRBV6-1; D: .; size: few; J: TRBJ1-2; DNA: TGTGCCAGCAGTCCCCACAGGTGGCCTGATGGCTACACCTTC; CDR3: CASSPHRWPDGYTF
V: TRBV30; D: .; size: many; J: TRBJ2-5; DNA: TGTGCCTGGAGTGGCGGGCCACAAGAGACCCAGTACTTC; CDR3: CAWSGGPQETQYF
V: TRBV7-3; D: TRBD1; size: many; J: TRBJ2-1; DNA: TGTGCCAGCAGCACCTTTGGACAGGGCGCCAATGAGCAGTTCTTC; CDR3: CASSTFGQGANEQFF
V: TRBV14; D: .; size: many; J: TRBJ2-1; DNA: TGTGCCAGCAGCGATCCCGTTAGCCGGGAGAAGGGCAATGAGCAGTTCTTC; CDR3: CASSDPVSREKGNEQFF